The 5 T cell receptor beta chains given below trace back to one sample, sequenced in a study of technical replicates of blood from several donors. Sequencing was performed with immunoSEQ multiplex PCR; in TCRdb, only in-frame clones are kept and a portion is missing. Altogether about 88,000 clones are present, around 90% being singletons, with the ten largest covering 0.2% to 0.3%. Sequences were obtained from T cells isolated from PBMCs. The receptor set was obtained from a human donor in good health.

This chain joins TRBV6-4 and TRBJ2-2; 9 bases are shared with TRBD2. Germline V gene sequence: CDR1 MRHNA, CDR2 SNTAGT. The junction had 17 bases not matched to a gene; V was cut back by 10 bases and J by 2 bases. The CDR3 totals 18 residues. The CDR3 loop reads CATGGGLAGGQNTGELFF. Here the CDR3 DNA reads TGTGCCACAGGGGGGGGGTTGGCGGGAGGGCAAAACACCGGGGAGCTGTTTTTT.

This rearrangement joins TRBV7-9 to TRBJ1-1; the D is unclear. The V end was cut by 0 bases, the J end by 0 bases, with 11 bases between. Germline assignment: CDR1 SEHNR and CDR2 FQNEAQ (reference sequence). The CDR3 is made up of 16 amino acids. The CDR3, as DNA: TGTGCCAGCAGCTTAGCGGCCGTCGGGGTGAACACTGAAGCTTTCTTT. This gives the protein CASSLAAVGVNTEAFF.

The chain is built from TRBV5-4 and TRBJ1-1; D is possibly TRBD1 (5 bases). V was pared by 3 bases and J by 7 bases, with 13 bases between. This CDR3 spans 13 amino acids. Germline assignment: CDR1 SGHNT and CDR2 YYREEE (reference sequence). The CDR3 protein is CASSSWGRVEAFF. Written as DNA, the CDR3 is TGTGCCAGCAGCTCTTGGGGCAGGGTTGAAGCTTTCTTT.

The chain recombines TRBV10-2 with TRBJ2-5, with D maybe TRBD2 (5 bases). Deletions cut 0 bases from V and 2 bases from J, with 13 bases between. CDR1 and CDR2 (germline): WSHSY, SAAADI. CDR3 size: 16 residues. CDR3 protein: CASSESTSGYQETQYF. In DNA form, the CDR3 reads TGCGCCAGCAGTGAGTCAACTAGTGGTTATCAAGAGACCCAGTACTTC.

The chain uses TRBV28 and TRBJ1-2, with no clear D. This CDR3 contains 14 residues. CDR1 is MDHEN, CDR2 SYDVKM, per germline. V shed 5 bases and J shed 6 bases, with 16 bases lying between them. This chain's CDR3 is CASSPRAARDGYTF. Here the CDR3 DNA reads TGTGCCAGCAGTCCCCGTGCTGCGAGGGATGGCTACACCTTC.